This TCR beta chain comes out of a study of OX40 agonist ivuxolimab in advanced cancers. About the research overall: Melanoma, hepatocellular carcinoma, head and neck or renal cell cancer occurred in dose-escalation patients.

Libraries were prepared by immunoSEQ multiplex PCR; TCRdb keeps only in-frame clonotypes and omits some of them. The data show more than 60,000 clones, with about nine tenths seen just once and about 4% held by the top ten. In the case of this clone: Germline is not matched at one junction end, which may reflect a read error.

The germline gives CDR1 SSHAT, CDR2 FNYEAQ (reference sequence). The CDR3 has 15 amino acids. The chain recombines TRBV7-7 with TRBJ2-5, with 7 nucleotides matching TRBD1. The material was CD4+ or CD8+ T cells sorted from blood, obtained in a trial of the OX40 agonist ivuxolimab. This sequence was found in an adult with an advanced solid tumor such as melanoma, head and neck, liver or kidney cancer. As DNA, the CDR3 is TGTGCTAGCAGCTTTGGTTCAGGGGGACAAGAGACCCAGTACTTC. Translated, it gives CASSFGSGGQETQYF.